One sample yielded the 16 T cell receptor beta chains listed below, sequenced in a study of T cells in Graves' hyperthyroidism and ophthalmopathy. Researchers took RNA transcripts and amplified the TCR beta CDR3 regions from them. HTBI primers drove first-round RT-PCR of the TCR CDR3. MiXCR, applied by TCRdb to the multiplex PCR reads, yields one record per CDR3 protein. The sample includes about 640,000 distinct CDR3 sequences, about 20% seen only once; the top ten take 30% to 40%. The specimen sequenced was blood. The receptor set was obtained from a man aged 30-40 years with Graves' ophthalmopathy.

This clonotype was seen more than once but under ten times. The chain links TRBV2 to TRBJ2-7; TRBD2 matches at 7 bases. CDR1 and CDR2 (germline): SNHLY, FYNNEI. V lost 4 bases, J lost 3 bases, and 6 bases stayed unmatched. The CDR3 runs to 14 residues. The CDR3 DNA reads as TGTGCCAGCAGTGGTCTAGCGGAAAACTACGAGCAGTACTTC. This gives the protein CASSGLAENYEQYF.

This clonotype turned up a few times. This chain uses TRBV7-8 with TRBJ2-7, with 9 bases fitting TRBD2. In germline, CDR1 is SGHVS, CDR2 FQNEAQ. The CDR3 runs to 14 residues. V shed 1 base, J shed 7 bases, and the junction held 5 bases outside the gene matches. CDR3 amino acids: CASSLGLAEVEQYF. The CDR3 DNA is TGTGCCAGCAGCTTAGGACTAGCGGAAGTAGAGCAGTACTTC.

The chain combines TRBV10-2 with TRBJ2-1; TRBD2 agrees at 12 bases. CDR1 WSHSY and CDR2 SAAADI come from the germline V gene. This CDR3 contains 14 residues. Trimming cost V 8 bases and J 8 bases; bases outside gene matches: 7. The CDR3 sequence: CASWTSGTEDEQFF. The CDR3 DNA sequence: TGCGCCAGCTGGACTAGCGGGACGGAGGATGAGCAGTTCTTC.

This clonotype was recorded at least ten times. The J gene is TRBJ2-3, the V gene TRBV7-2, with TRBD2 matching 7 bases. The V gene end was trimmed by 11 bases and the J gene end by 6 bases; junction bases not matched to a gene: 20. CDR3 length: 16 amino acids. The germline gives CDR1 SGHTA, CDR2 FQGNSA. This chain's CDR3 is CACPAGGDAAVDTQYF. CDR3 DNA sequence: TGTGCCTGCCCAGCTGGGGGGGATGCAGCCGTGGATACGCAGTATTTT.

Many counts were recorded for this clonotype. The V and J genes are TRBV30 and TRBJ1-1; D gene unclear. Trimming removed 4 bases from V and 0 bases from J, with 9 bases in between. Germline V lookup: CDR1 GTSNPN, CDR2 SVGIG (reference sequence). The CDR3 is made up of 13 amino acids. The CDR3 sequence: CAWMRAMNTEAFF. CDR3 DNA: TGTGCCTGGATGAGGGCCATGAACACTGAAGCTTTCTTT.

The chain uses TRBV28 and TRBJ1-2, with a weak D call TRBD1 (5 bases). The V gene lost 4 bases and the J gene lost 4 bases, with 19 bases spanning the gap. CDR1 is MDHEN and CDR2 is SYDVKM in the germline V gene. CDR3 size: 16 residues. CDR3 loop: CASSSPGVGGSYGYTF. DNA of the CDR3: TGTGCCAGCAGTTCTCCGGGGGTGGGGGGTAGCTATGGCTACACCTTC.

This clonotype was picked up many times. J is TRBJ2-2 and V is TRBV5-1; 8 bases are a match to TRBD2. From germline, CDR1 is SGHRS and CDR2 YFSETQ. J was trimmed by 3 bases and V by 4 bases; bases with no gene match: 8. The CDR3 has 16 amino acids. CDR3 in DNA: TGCGCCAGCAGCCCTAGAGCGGGAGTAGACACCGGGGAGCTGTTTTTT. It specifies CASSPRAGVDTGELFF.

The CDR3 here is CASSVNGPQHF. The CDR3, as DNA: TGTGCCAGCAGTGTGAATGGGCCCCAGCATTTT. J is TRBJ1-5 and V is TRBV6-1; D not certain. V was trimmed by 4 bases and J by 9 bases, leaving 7 bases between them. From germline, CDR1 is MNHNS and CDR2 SASEGT. This CDR3 is built from 11 residues.

This clonotype was counted many times. The chain couples TRBV27 to TRBJ2-7; a possible D gene is TRBD1 (6 bases). The CDR3 covers 16 residues. CDR1 is MNHEY and CDR2 is SMNVEV in the germline V gene (reference sequence). V lost 2 bases and J lost 3, with 17 bases in between. In DNA, the CDR3 is TGTGCCAGCAGTTTAAGGGACACTAGTTACGGCTACGAGCAGTACTTC. Translation: CASSLRDTSYGYEQYF.

This clonotype was seen more than once but under ten times. The chain's CDR3 is CASSWEQGIQETQYF. The CDR3 DNA reads TGCGCCAGCAGCTGGGAACAGGGCATCCAAGAGACCCAGTACTTC. The chain employs TRBV5-1 and TRBJ2-5, with D perhaps matching TRBD1 (6 bases). Deletions cut 3 bases from V and 1 base from J, with 13 bases between. Germline V CDR1 and CDR2: SGHRS, YFSETQ. This CDR3 has 15 residues.

About this clonotype: One end of the junction is discordant with germline, which a read error may explain. V usage is TRBV4-1 and J usage is TRBJ2-1; D ambiguous. The CDR3 totals 13 residues. The germline V gene has CDR1 MGHRA and CDR2 YSYEKL. Here the CDR3 reads CASSRDIPNKQFF. The CDR3 nucleotides read TGTGCCAGCAGCCGAGACATTCCCAATAAGCAGTTCTTC.

The chain is built from TRBV3-1 and TRBJ2-1; D remains unclear. V was clipped by 0 bases and J by 9 bases, with 15 bases between them. From germline, CDR1 is LGHDT and CDR2 YNNKEL (reference sequence). This CDR3 region has 15 residues. The CDR3 DNA sequence: TGTGCCAGCAGCCAAGAGCCAGCTACGAAGGGTGAGCAGTTCTTC. It yields the protein CASSQEPATKGEQFF.

This clonotype was seen repeatedly, ten times or more. The chain is built from TRBV28 and TRBJ1-2; 7 bases line up with TRBD1. Germline assignment: CDR1 MDHEN and CDR2 SYDVKM. V was clipped by 6 bases and J by 7 bases; unmatched bases: 23. CDR3 length: 18 amino acids. CDR3 nucleotide sequence: TGTGCCAGCAGCCCCGAGGGGACAGCACGAGCCAGGAAAGGTGGCTACACCTTC. Translation: CASSPEGTARARKGGYTF.

This chain connects TRBV3-1 to TRBJ1-2, with 8 positions matching TRBD1. Germline trimming cut 6 bases from V and 7 bases from J; bases unmatched to any gene: 7. The CDR3 runs 13 residues. Germline V lookup: CDR1 LGHDT, CDR2 YNNKEL (reference sequence). For the CDR3, the DNA is TGTGCCAGCAGTTACCGGACAGGGTTTGGCTACACCTTC. It yields the protein CASSYRTGFGYTF.

The chain joins TRBV15 to TRBJ2-1; TRBD1 agrees at 11 bases. The CDR3 totals 16 residues. Germline loops: CDR1 LNHNV, CDR2 YYDKDF (reference sequence). With V trimmed by 2 bases and J by 6 bases, 6 bases remained unmatched. The CDR3 sequence is CATSRCRDRGCNEQFF. The CDR3 nucleotides are TGTGCCACCAGCAGATGTAGGGACAGGGGGTGCAATGAGCAGTTCTTC.

V and J are TRBV11-2 and TRBJ2-5, with 13 positions matching TRBD2. The V and J ends lost 1 base and 2 bases, in that order; junction bases with no gene match: 13. This CDR3 spans 20 amino acids. The germline CDR1 and CDR2 sequences are SGHAT and FQNNGV. The CDR3 DNA reads as TGTGCCAGCAGCTTAGCAGTATGGGGACTAGCGGGACCCACTCAAGAGACCCAGTACTTC. It translates to CASSLAVWGLAGPTQETQYF.